A single sample is the source of the 9 T cell receptor beta chains below, sequenced in a study of T cell responses to AZD1222 COVID-19 vaccine. Sequencing was performed with immunoSEQ multiplex PCR; in TCRdb, only in-frame clones are kept and a portion is missing. The sample comprises more than 95,000 clones, less than 95% of which are singletons, and nearly 4.5% rests with the top ten. Specimen: peripheral blood, collected on day 0 of MenACWY control vaccination. The receptors were gathered from an adult in good health.

The rearrangement links TRBV10-3 to TRBJ2-1; a possible D gene is TRBD2 (5 bases). The germline V and J ends were trimmed by 0 bases and 6 bases, with 15 bases remaining between them. This CDR3 is 16 amino acids long. Per the germline V gene, CDR1 is ENHRY and CDR2 is SYGVKD. The DNA of the CDR3 is TGTGCCATCAGTGAGTCATCGGGGTTAAGGGTCAATGAGCAGTTCTTC. It is translated as CAISESSGLRVNEQFF.

The gene calls are TRBV27 and TRBJ2-5, with 11 bases matching TRBD2. Per germline, CDR1 MNHEY and CDR2 SMNVEV (reference sequence). This CDR3 region has 17 residues. V shed 1 base and J 10 bases; nucleotides not matched to a gene: 14. The chain's CDR3 is CASSLWASGGSRGDQYF. The CDR3 bases are TGTGCCAGCAGTTTATGGGCTAGCGGGGGGTCCCGGGGAGACCAGTACTTC.

V usage is TRBV7-3 and J usage is TRBJ2-1; weak D call: TRBD2 (8 bases). Germline lookup yields CDR1 SGHTA and CDR2 FQGTGA. V gave up 4 bases and J gave up 6 bases, with 16 bases separating them. The CDR3 is 15 residues long. CDR3 protein: CASSSGGTRSNEQFF. DNA for the CDR3: TGTGCCAGCAGCTCAGGGGGGACTAGAAGCAATGAGCAGTTCTTC.

This chain connects TRBV2 to TRBJ2-3; no reliable D call. The V and J ends lost 6 bases and 4 bases respectively, with 14 bases between them. The V gene's germline CDR1 is SNHLY and CDR2 FYNNEI. There are 14 residues in the CDR3. CDR3 loop: CASSDTGRPDTQYF. In nucleotides, the CDR3 is TGTGCCAGCAGCGATACTGGCCGCCCAGATACGCAGTATTTT.

This sequence joins TRBV11-1 and TRBJ1-2; TRBD1 might be the D (5 bases). The CDR3 has 13 amino acids. With 3 bases removed from V and 3 bases from J, the gap between germline ends came to 8 bases. Germline V gives CDR1 SGHAT, CDR2 FQDESV (reference sequence). CDR3 sequence reads: CASSLAGYYGYTF. CDR3 nucleotides: TGTGCCAGCAGCTTGGCAGGGTACTATGGCTACACCTTC.

V is TRBV27 and J is TRBJ1-1, with D hard to call. V lost 2 bases, J lost 1 base, and 5 bases lay in between. Germline V lookup: CDR1 MNHEY, CDR2 SMNVEV (reference sequence). There are 13 residues in the CDR3. This chain's CDR3 is CASSLIPNTEAFF. The CDR3 nucleotides read TGTGCCAGCAGTTTAATTCCGAACACTGAAGCTTTCTTT.

The chain is built from TRBV27 and TRBJ2-3; 12 bases align to TRBD2. Germline V gives CDR1 MNHEY, CDR2 SMNVEV (reference sequence). The CDR3 is made up of 14 amino acids. V lost 6 bases, J lost 7 bases, and 5 bases stayed unmatched. The CDR3 is CASSLAGGLNTQYF. CDR3 DNA: TGTGCCAGCAGCCTAGCGGGAGGGCTAAATACGCAGTATTTT.

The DNA for the CDR3 is TGTGCCAGCAGTGAATGGTGGGGGTTCCCAGATCAGTTCTTC. It codes for CASSEWWGFPDQFF. The rearrangement uses TRBV25-1 and TRBJ2-1; D tentatively reads TRBD1 or TRBD2 (5 bases each). With 1 base removed from V and 13 bases from J, the gap between germline ends came to 17 bases. This CDR3 spans 14 amino acids. Germline lookup yields CDR1 MGHDK and CDR2 SYGVNS.

The rearrangement links TRBV5-1 to TRBJ2-7, with a tentative D call TRBD2 (5 bases). V was shortened by 4 bases and J by 6 bases, with 14 bases between the two germline ends. This CDR3 is built from 13 residues. Germline V lookup: CDR1 SGHRS, CDR2 YFSETQ. The CDR3 protein is CASSPPRGVEQYF. The CDR3 DNA sequence: TGCGCCAGCAGCCCGCCTCGGGGAGTCGAGCAGTACTTC. Using reference TRBV5-1 and TRBJ2-7 for the parts outside the CDR3, the full variable domain is KAGVTQTPRYLIKTRGQQVTLSCSPISGHRSVSWYQQTPGQGLQFLFEYFSETQRNKGNFPGRFSGRQFSNSRSEMNVSTLELGDSALYLCASSPPRGVEQYFGPGTRLTVT.